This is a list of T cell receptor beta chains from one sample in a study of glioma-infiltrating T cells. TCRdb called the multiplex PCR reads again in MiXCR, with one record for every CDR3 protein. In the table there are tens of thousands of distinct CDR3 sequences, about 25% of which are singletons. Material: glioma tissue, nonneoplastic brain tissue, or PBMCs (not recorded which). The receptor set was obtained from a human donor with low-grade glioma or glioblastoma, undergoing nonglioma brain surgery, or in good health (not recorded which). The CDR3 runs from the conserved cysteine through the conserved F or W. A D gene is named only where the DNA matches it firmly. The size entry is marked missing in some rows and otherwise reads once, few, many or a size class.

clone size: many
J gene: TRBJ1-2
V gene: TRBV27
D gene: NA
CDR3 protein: CASSPRGDYYGYTF
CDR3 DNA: TGTGCCAGCAGTCCCCGGGGAGATTACTATGGCTACACCTTC

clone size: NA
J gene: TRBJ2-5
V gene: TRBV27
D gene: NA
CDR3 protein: CASSFYICSARANTQETQCF
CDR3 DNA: NA

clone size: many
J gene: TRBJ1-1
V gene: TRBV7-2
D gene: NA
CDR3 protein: CASSSFRNTEAFF
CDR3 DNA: TGTGCCAGCAGCTCCTTCCGGAACACTGAAGCTTTCTTT

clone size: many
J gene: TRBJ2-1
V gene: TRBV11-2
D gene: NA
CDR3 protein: CASSPPSSNEQFF
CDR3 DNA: TGTGCCAGCAGCCCCCCCTCTTCTAATGAGCAGTTCTTC

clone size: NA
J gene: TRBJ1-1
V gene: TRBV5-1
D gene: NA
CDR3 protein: CASSLDGRGGTEAFF
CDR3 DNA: TGCGCCAGCAGCTTGGATGGCAGGGGAGGAACTGAAGCTTTCTTT

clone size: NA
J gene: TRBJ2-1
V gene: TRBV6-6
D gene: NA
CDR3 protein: CASSPLDKEQFF
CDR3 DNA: TGTGCCAGCAGCCCGCTGGACAAGGAGCAGTTCTTC

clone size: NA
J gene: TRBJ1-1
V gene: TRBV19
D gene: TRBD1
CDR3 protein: CASSVRQGGTEAFF
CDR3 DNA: TGTGCCAGTAGTGTACGACAGGGAGGGACTGAAGCTTTCTTT

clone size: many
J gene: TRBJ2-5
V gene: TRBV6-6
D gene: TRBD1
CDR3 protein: CASSYSGQRETQYF
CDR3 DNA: TGTGCCAGCAGTTACTCGGGACAGCGGGAGACCCAGTACTTC

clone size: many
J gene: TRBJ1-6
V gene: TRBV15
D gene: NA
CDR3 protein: CATSRVSINSPLHF
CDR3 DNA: TGTGCCACCAGCAGAGTTTCGATTAATTCACCCCTCCACTTT

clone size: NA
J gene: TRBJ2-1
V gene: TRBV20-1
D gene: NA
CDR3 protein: CSAGLESSYNEQFF
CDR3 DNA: TGCAGTGCTGGTCTAGAGAGCTCCTACAATGAGCAGTTCTTC

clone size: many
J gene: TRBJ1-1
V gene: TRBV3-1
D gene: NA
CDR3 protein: CASSQDMNTEAFF
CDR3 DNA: TGTGCCAGCAGCCAAGACATGAACACTGAAGCTTTCTTT

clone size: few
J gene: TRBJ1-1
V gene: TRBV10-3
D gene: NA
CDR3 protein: CAISDSGRVNTEAFF
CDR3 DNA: TGTGCCATCAGTGACTCAGGACGGGTAAACACTGAAGCTTTCTTT

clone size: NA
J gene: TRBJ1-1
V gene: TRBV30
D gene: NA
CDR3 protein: CAWSVGEDTEAFF
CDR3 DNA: TGTGCCTGGAGTGTGGGGGAGGACACTGAAGCTTTCTTT

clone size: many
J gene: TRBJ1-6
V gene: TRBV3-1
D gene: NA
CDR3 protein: CASSQKTGMNSPLHF
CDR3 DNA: TGTGCCAGCAGCCAAAAAACAGGGATGAATTCACCCCTCCACTTT

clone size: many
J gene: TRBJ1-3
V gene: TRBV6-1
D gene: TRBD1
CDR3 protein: CASSQPGQRAGNTIYF
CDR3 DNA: TGTGCCAGCAGTCAACCGGGACAGCGGGCTGGAAACACCATATATTTT

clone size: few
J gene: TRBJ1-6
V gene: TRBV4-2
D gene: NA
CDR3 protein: CASSQDGGTSPLHF
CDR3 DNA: TGTGCCAGCAGCCAAGATGGCGGGACATCACCCCTCCACTTT

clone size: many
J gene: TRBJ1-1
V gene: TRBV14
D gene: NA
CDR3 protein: CASSRLREAFF
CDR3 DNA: TGTGCCAGCAGCCGATTGAGGGAAGCTTTCTTT

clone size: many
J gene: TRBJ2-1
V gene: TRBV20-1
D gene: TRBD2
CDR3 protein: CSVRGLGTSGIRSYNEQFF
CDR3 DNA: TGCAGTGTTAGGGGGCTCGGGACTAGCGGGATCCGGTCCTACAATGAGCAGTTCTTC

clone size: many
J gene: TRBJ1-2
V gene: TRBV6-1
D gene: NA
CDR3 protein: CASSEPAGWGNYGYTF
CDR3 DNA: TGTGCCAGCAGTGAACCGGCAGGCTGGGGAAACTATGGCTACACCTTC

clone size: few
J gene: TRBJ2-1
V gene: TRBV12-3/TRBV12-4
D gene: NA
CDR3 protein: CASREDRINEQFF
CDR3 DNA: TGTGCCAGCAGAGAGGACCGCATTAATGAGCAGTTCTTC

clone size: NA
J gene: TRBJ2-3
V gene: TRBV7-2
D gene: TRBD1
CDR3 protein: CASSRQGTGMTDTQYF
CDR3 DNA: TGTGCCAGCAGCCGACAAGGGACAGGGATGACAGATACGCAGTATTTT

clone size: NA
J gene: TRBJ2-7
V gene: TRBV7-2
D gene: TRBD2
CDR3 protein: CASTSISTSGKQYF
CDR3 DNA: TGTGCCAGCACTTCGATATCGACTAGCGGGAAGCAGTACTTC

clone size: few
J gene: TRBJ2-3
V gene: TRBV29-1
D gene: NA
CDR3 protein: CSVGITGAPTDTQYF
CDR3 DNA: TGCAGCGTTGGAATAACGGGGGCCCCCACAGATACGCAGTATTTT

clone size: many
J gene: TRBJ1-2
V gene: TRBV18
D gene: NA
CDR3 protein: CASSPFVSDGSSVYGYTF
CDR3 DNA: TGTGCCAGCTCACCATTCGTCTCTGACGGCTCATCAGTCTATGGCTACACCTTC

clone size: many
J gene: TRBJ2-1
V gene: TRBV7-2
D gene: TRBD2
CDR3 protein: CASSLVPGGGNEQFF
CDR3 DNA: TGTGCCAGCAGCTTAGTCCCGGGGGGGGGGAATGAGCAGTTCTTC

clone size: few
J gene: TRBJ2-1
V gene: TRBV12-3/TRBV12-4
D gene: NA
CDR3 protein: CASSPRLDNEQFF
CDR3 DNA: TGTGCCAGCAGTCCAAGACTAGACAATGAGCAGTTCTTC

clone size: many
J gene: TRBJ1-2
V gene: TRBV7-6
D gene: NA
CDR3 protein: CASSLSPNYGYTF
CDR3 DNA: TGTGCCAGCAGCTTAAGTCCTAACTATGGCTACACCTTC

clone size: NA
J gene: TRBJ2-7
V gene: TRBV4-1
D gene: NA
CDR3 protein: CASSQEVRHEQYF
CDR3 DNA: TGCGCCAGCAGCCAAGAAGTGAGGCACGAGCAGTACTTC

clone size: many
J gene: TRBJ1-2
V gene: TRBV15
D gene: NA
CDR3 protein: CATSRDRPSNYGYTF
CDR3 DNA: TGTGCCACCAGCAGAGATCGCCCGTCTAACTATGGCTACACCTTC

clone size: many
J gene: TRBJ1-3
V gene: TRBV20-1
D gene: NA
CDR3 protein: CSARVQGSGNTIYF
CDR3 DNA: TGCAGTGCTAGAGTACAGGGTTCTGGAAACACCATATATTTT

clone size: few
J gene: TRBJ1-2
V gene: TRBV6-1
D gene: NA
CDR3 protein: CASIDQIGGYTF
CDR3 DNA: TGTGCCAGCATTGACCAGATAGGAGGCTACACCTTC